This TCR beta chain emerged from a study of blood T cell repertoires in COVID-19 (dated by TCRdb to 2019 to 2021). Looking at the study overall: Samples from collaborators originated in the United States, Italy and Spain and spanned both the acute and convalescent phases of COVID-19. The material from the prospective study consisted of cDNA or gDNA derived from T cells, B-cell-depleted T cells, or PBMCs. Subjects who had been exposed to COVID-19, were actively infected with it, or had recovered from it provided the deeply sampled blood TCRbeta repertoires that made up the dataset. The repertoires were made available in a free public database intended to serve as a resource for research on the immune response to SARS-CoV-2. The samples were drawn from the first 160 participants of the ongoing ImmuneRACE study and from 1,254 subjects provided by 6 global collaborators. Sample metadata almost always included a de-identified subject ID, COVID-19 status, age in years and sex. Where available, HLA class I and class II types were taken from metadata supplied by the sample provider and were not determined by assay-based typing.

Turning to this clone: Its antigen is not yet known. Base qualities are not at hand, and no much larger clone is one base apart.

The immunoSEQ Assay, a bias-controlled multiplex PCR, was used to amplify TCRbeta CDR3 regions from genomic DNA. Turning to the authors' computational methods: The number of nucleated cells in each sample was estimated by amplification of reference gene primers within the assay. To quantify the absolute abundance of each unique TCRbeta CDR3 rearrangement, sequence reads were collapsed and filtered. For each sample, productive Simpson clonality was calculated as the square root of Simpson's diversity index across productive rearrangements. Sourced from immuneACCESS, this table was stored by TCRdb with only in-frame sequences that have V and J called. A share of the clones is absent; for the studies checked, an unresolved V gene accounts for under half, and the remainder has no known explanation. From that table come the V and J calls and clone size; the DNA was used to work out D and trimming. In all, the sample holds about 270,000 clones, and 70% to 90% of those were seen once. The ten most abundant clones make up less than 15% of the sample.

At one collaborating source in Seattle, patients were enrolled during active infection and were followed longitudinally through the course of disease. Collaborating institutions collected whole blood in K2EDTA tubes following their own protocols. Collaborator samples were shipped for TCRbeta analysis as frozen whole blood, isolated PBMCs, or DNA extracted from either sample type. What the research found in general, with its limitations: How much clinical and demographic metadata was included differed by source and by participant, and the metadata was provided uncurated.

Sequencing was performed on peripheral blood. The origin of this receptor is a woman between 25 and 40 years old with COVID-19, enrolled during active disease.

The CDR3 region has the sequence CASSLLQGASNYGYTF. In nucleotide form, the sequence is TGTGCCAGCAGCTTACTACAGGGGGCGAGTAACTATGGCTACACCTTC. This chain is built from TRBV5-6 and TRBJ1-2; TRBD1 aligns with 9 central bases. The CDR1 and CDR2 encoded by the germline V gene are SGHDT and YYEEEE. Its CDR3 holds 16 amino acids, cysteine through phenylalanine. The sequence is cut down to CDR3 DNA, 48 bases in frame from base 1. Trimmed from V: 2 bases; trimmed from J: 1 base; junction bases lacking a gene match: 6.